This TCR beta chain was captured in a study of blood T cell repertoires in COVID-19. Study at large: Both acute and convalescent COVID-19 samples were obtained from the United States, Italy and Spain.

V shed 0 bases, J shed 7 bases, and the junction held 6 bases outside the gene matches. This CDR3 region has 17 residues. From germline, CDR1 is SGHRS and CDR2 YFSETQ. As processed by the authors: Amplification of reference gene primers provided the estimated nucleated cell counts. Assay used: immunoSEQ multiplex PCR; TCRdb lists only in-frame clones, some missing. The V and J calls and the clone size are those of that table, but D and trimming were determined from the DNA. Found here are 300,000 to 450,000 clones, 80% to 90% of them singletons; the top ten hold under 3%. Sequencing input: peripheral blood. The chain uses TRBV5-1 and TRBJ2-1, with TRBD2 identical over 14 bases. This TCR came from a woman in her sixties with COVID-19, enrolled during active disease. CDR3 nucleotide sequence: TGCGCCAGCAGCTTGGCCGGTAGACTAGCGGGGGGGAATGAGCAGTTCTTC. It codes for CASSLAGRLAGGNEQFF.